This T cell receptor (beta chain) was sequenced during a study of blood T cell repertoires in COVID-19. At the level of the study: Material from acute and convalescent COVID-19 was sourced from the United States, Italy and Spain. PBMCs, B-cell-depleted T cells, or T cells were the source of the cDNA or gDNA that made up the material.

Original processing notes: Amplified reference gene primers provided the basis for estimating nucleated cell counts. Method: immunoSEQ multiplex PCR; TCRdb's copy keeps in-frame clones and lacks some. From that table come the V and J calls and clone size; the DNA was used to work out D and trimming. Counted here are about 130,000 clones, roughly 83% occurring once; the ten biggest clones make up 3% to 3.5%. V gave up 3 bases and J gave up 3 bases, with 20 bases separating them. Germline V lookup: CDR1 KGHSH, CDR2 LQKENI. The CDR3 runs to 18 residues. This clonotype originated in a woman of 80 years or more with acute or convalescent COVID-19. The chain uses TRBV18 and TRBJ1-4; tentatively, D is TRBD1 (5 bases). Sequencing used peripheral blood. CDR3 region: CASSPRQHRLGSNEKLFF. CDR3 nucleotide sequence: TGTGCCAGCTCACCGCGACAGCATAGGTTGGGATCTAATGAAAAACTGTTTTTT. The full variable domain, with the rest looked up from reference TRBV18 and TRBJ1-4, is NAGVMQNPRHLVRRRGQEARLRCSPMKGHSHVYWYRQLPEEGLKFMVYLQKENIIDESGMPKERFSAEFPKEGPSILRIQQVVRGDSAAYFCASSPRQHRLGSNEKLFFGSGTQLSVL.